This paragraph reports one T cell receptor (beta chain). Its antigen is currently unknown. This entry is derived from a study of untreated major depressive disorder. Study outcomes and limitations: All top five TRBV05-01 clones per subject were private clones. Differences in TRBV25-01 and TRBV02-01 usage did not reach significance.

Magnetic negative selection enriched CD4+ T cells from thawed PBMCs. Enrichment usually gave about 95% pure CD4+ T cells. The table came from immunoSEQ multiplex PCR; TCRdb's copy has only in-frame clones and leaves some out. Here the sample spans approximately 20,000 clones, about 89% being singletons. Trimming stripped 4 bases from V and 0 bases from J, with 7 bases between. The CDR3 runs 14 residues. CDR1 and CDR2 (germline): SGHRS, YFSETQ. The source of this sequence is a woman in her 30s in good health. The sample comprised CD4+ T cells from PBMCs. V gene TRBV5-1 combines with J gene TRBJ1-4, with D possibly TRBD1 on 5 matching bases. This chain's CDR3 is CASSETATNEKLFF. The CDR3, as DNA: TGCGCCAGCAGCGAGACAGCAACTAATGAAAAACTGTTTTTT.